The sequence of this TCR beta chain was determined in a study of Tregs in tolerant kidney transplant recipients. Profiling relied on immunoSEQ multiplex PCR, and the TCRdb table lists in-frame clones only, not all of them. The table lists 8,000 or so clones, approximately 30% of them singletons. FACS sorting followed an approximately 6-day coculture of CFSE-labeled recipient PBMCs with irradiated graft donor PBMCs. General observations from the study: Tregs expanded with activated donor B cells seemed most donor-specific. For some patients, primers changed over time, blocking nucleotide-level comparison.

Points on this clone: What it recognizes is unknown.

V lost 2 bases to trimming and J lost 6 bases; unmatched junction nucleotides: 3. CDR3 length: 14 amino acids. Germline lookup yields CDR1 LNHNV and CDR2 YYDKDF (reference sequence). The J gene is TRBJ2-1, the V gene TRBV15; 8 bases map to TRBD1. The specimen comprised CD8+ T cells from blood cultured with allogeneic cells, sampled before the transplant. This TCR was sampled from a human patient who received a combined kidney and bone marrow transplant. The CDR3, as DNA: TGTGCCACCAGCAGAACTGGGACAGGCAATGAGCAGTTCTTC. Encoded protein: CATSRTGTGNEQFF.